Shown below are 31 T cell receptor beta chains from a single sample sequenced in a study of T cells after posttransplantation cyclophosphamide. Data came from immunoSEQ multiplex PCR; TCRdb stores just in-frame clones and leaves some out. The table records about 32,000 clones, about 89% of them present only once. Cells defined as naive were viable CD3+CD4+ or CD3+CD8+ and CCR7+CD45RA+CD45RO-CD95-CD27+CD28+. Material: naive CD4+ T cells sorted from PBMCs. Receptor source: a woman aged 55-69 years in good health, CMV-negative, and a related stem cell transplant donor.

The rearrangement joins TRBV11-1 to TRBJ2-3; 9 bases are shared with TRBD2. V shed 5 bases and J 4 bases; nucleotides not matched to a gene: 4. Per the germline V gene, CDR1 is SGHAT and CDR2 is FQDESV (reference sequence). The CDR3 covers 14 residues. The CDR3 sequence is CASSPRTSADTQYF. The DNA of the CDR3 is TGTGCCAGCAGCCCGAGGACTAGCGCAGATACGCAGTATTTT.

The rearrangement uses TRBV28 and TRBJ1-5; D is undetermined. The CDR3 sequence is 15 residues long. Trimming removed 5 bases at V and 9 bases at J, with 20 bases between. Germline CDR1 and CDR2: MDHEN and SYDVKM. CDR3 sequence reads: CASSPGRAVSGPQHF. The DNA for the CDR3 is TGTGCCAGCAGTCCCGGGAGGGCGGTTAGCGGGCCCCAGCATTTT.

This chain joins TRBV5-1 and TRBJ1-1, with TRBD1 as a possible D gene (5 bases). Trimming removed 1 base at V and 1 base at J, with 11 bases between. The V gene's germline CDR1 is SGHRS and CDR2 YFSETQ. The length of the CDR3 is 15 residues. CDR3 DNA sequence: TGCGCCAGCAGCTTGAACACAGGAAGGAACACTGAAGCTTTCTTT. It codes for CASSLNTGRNTEAFF.

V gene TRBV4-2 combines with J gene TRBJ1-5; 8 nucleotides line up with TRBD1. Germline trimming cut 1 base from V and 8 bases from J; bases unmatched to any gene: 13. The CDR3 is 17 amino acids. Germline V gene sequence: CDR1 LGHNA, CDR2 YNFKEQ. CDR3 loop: CASSQAPRTGLKEPQHF. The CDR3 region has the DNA TGTGCCAGCAGCCAAGCCCCCCGGACAGGGTTAAAGGAGCCCCAGCATTTT.

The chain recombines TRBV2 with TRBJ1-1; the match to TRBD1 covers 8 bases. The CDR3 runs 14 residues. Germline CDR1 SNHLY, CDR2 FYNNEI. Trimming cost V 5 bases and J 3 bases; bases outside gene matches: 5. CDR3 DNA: TGTGCCAGCAGTTTAAGACAGGGGTACACTGAAGCTTTCTTT. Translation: CASSLRQGYTEAFF.

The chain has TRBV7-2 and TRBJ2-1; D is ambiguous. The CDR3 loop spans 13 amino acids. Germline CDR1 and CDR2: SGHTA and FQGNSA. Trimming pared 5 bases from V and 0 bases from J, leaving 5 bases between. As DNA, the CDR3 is TGTGCCAGCAGCGCTACCTCCTACAATGAGCAGTTCTTC. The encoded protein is CASSATSYNEQFF.

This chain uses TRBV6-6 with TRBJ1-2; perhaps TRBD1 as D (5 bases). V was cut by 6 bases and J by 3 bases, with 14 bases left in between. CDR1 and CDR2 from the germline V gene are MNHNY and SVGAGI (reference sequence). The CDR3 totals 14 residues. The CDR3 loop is CASSNGGGDYGYTF. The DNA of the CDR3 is TGTGCCAGCAGCAACGGGGGAGGGGACTATGGCTACACCTTC.

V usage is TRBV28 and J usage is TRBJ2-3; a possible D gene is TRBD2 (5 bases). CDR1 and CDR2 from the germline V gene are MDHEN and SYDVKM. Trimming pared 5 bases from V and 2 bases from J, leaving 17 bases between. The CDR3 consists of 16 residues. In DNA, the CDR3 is TGTGCCAGCAGTACCACCCAAGCGACTAACACAGATACGCAGTATTTT. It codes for CASSTTQATNTDTQYF.

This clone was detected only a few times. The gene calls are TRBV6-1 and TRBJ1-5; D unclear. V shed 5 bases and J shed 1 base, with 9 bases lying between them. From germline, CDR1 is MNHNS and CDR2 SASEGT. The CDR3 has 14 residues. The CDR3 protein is CASSTGFSNQPQHF. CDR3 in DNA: TGTGCCAGCAGTACGGGGTTCAGCAATCAGCCCCAGCATTTT.

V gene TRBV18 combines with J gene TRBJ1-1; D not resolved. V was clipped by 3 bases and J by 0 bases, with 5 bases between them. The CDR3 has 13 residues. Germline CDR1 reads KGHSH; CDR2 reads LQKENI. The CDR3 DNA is TGTGCCAGCTCACCCGTTATGAACACTGAAGCTTTCTTT. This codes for CASSPVMNTEAFF. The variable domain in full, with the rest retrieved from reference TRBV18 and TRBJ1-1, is NAGVMQNPRHLVRRRGQEARLRCSPMKGHSHVYWYRQLPEEGLKFMVYLQKENIIDESGMPKERFSAEFPKEGPSILRIQQVVRGDSAAYFCASSPVMNTEAFFGQGTRLTVV.

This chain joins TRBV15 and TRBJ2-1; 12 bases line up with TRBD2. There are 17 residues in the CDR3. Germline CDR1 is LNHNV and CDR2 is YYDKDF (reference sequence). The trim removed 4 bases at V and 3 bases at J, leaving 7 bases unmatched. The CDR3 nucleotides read TGTGCCACCAGCACTACTCCGACTAGCGGGAGCTACAATGAGCAGTTCTTC. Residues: CATSTTPTSGSYNEQFF.

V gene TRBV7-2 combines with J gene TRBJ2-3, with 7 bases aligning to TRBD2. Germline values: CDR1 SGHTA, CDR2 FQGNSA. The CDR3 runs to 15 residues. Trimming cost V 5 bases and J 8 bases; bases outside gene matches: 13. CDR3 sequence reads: CASSPRGGGQGTQYF. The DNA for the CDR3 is TGTGCCAGCAGCCCTCGCGGCGGGGGTCAGGGTACGCAGTATTTT.

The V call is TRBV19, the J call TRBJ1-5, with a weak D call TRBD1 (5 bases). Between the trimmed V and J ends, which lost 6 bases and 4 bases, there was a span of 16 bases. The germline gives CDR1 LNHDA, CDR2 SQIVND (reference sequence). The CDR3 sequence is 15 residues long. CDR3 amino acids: CASRTTGRENQPQHF. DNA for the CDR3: TGTGCCAGTAGAACCACGGGACGGGAGAATCAGCCCCAGCATTTT.

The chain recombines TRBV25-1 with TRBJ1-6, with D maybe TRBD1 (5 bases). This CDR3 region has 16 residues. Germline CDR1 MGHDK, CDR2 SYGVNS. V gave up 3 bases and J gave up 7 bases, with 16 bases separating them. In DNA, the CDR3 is TGTGCCAGCAGTGATAGAAGGAAGACAGCGAATTCACCCCTCCACTTT. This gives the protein CASSDRRKTANSPLHF.

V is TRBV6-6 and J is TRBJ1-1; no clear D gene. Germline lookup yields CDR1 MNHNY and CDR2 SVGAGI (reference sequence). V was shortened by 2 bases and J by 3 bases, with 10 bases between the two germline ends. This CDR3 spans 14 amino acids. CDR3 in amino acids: CASSYGGMDTEAFF. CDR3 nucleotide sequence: TGTGCCAGCAGTTACGGAGGGATGGACACTGAAGCTTTCTTT.

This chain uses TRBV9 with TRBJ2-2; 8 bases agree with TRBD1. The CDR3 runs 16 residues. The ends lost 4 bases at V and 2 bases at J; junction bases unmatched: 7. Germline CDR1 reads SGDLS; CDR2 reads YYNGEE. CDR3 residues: CASSLMGQENTGELFF. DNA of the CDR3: TGTGCCAGCAGCCTGATGGGACAGGAAAACACCGGGGAGCTGTTTTTT.

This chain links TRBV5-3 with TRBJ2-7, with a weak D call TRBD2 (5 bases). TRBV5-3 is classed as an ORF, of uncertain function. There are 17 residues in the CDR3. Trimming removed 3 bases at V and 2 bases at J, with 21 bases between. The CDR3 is CARSYGLPATCPYEQYF. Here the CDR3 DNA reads TGTGCCAGAAGCTACGGACTCCCTGCCACGTGCCCCTACGAGCAGTACTTC.

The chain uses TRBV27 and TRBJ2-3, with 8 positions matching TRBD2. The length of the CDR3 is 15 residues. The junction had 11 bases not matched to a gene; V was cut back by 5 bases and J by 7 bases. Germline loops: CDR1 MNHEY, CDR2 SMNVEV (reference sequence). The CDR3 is CASSRGGAGRYTQYF. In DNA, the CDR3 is TGTGCCAGCAGTCGGGGGGGGGCCGGGAGGTATACGCAGTATTTT.

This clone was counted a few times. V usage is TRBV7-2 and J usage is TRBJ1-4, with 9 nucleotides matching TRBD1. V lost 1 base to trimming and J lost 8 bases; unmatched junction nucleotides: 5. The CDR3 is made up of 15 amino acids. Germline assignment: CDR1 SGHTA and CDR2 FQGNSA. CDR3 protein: CASSLDRGHQEKLFF. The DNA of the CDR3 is TGTGCCAGCAGCTTAGACAGGGGGCATCAAGAAAAACTGTTTTTT.

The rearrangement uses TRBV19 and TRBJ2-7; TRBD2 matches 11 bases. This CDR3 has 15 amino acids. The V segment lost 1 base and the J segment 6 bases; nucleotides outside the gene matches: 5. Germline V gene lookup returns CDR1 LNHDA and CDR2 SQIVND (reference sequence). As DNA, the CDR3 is TGTGCCAGTAGTATAGGAGGACTAGCGGGTCGCGAGCAGTACTTC. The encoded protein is CASSIGGLAGREQYF.

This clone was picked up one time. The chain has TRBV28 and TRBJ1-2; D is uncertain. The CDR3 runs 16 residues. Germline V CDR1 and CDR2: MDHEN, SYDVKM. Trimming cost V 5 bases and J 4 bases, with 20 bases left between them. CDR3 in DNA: TGTGCCAGCAGTCAACTCGGAGTAATTGAAGGCTATGGCTACACCTTC. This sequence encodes CASSQLGVIEGYGYTF.

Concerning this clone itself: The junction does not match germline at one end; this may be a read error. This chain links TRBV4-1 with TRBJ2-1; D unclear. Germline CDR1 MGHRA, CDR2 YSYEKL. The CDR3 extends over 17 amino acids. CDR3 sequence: CASSQEVTRGSHNEQFF. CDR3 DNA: TGCGCCAGCAGCCAAGAGGTCACCCGCGGCTCCCACAATGAGCAGTTCTTC.

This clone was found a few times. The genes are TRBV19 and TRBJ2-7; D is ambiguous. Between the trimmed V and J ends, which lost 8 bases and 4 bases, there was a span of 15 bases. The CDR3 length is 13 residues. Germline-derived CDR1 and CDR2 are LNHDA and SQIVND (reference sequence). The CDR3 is CASADGSRYEQYF. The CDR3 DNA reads TGTGCCAGTGCTGACGGGTCTCGGTACGAGCAGTACTTC.

The CDR3: CASGVGPRGTEAFF. CDR3 in DNA: TGTGCCAGCGGGGTGGGGCCCAGGGGCACTGAAGCTTTCTTT. The rearrangement joins TRBV27 to TRBJ1-1; a weak D match, TRBD1 (6 bases). The V end was cut by 8 bases, the J end by 4 bases, with 17 bases between. Looked up from germline, CDR1 is MNHEY and CDR2 is SMNVEV (reference sequence). The CDR3 spans 14 residues.

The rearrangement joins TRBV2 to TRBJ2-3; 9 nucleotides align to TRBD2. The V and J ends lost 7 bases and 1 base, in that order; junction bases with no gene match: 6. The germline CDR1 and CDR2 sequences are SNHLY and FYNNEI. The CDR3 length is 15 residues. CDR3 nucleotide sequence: TGTGCCAGCACAGGCGTAGCGGGGGGCACAGATACGCAGTATTTT. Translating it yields CASTGVAGGTDTQYF.

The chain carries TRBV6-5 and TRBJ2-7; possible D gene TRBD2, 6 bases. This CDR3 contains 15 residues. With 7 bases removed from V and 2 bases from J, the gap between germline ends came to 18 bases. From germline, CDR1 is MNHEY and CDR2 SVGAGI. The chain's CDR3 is CASTPISTGAYEQYF. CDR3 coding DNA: TGTGCCAGCACTCCGATCTCAACGGGAGCCTACGAGCAGTACTTC.

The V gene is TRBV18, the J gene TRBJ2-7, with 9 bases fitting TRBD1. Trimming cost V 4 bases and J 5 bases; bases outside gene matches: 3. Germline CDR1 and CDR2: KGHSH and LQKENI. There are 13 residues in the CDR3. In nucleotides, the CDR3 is TGTGCCAGCTCACGGACAGGGGATAACGAGCAGTACTTC. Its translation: CASSRTGDNEQYF.

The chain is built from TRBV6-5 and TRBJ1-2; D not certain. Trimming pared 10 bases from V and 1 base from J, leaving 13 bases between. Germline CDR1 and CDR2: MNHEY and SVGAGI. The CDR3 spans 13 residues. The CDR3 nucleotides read TGTGCCACCACTAGAGGGTTTAACTATGGCTACACCTTC. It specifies CATTRGFNYGYTF.

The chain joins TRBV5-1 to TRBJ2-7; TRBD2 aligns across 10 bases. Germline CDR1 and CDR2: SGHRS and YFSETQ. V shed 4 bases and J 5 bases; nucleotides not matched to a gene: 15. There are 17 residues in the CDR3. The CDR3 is CASSRLVRGSGRHEQYF. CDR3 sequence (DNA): TGCGCCAGCAGCCGACTTGTCAGGGGTAGCGGGAGGCACGAGCAGTACTTC.

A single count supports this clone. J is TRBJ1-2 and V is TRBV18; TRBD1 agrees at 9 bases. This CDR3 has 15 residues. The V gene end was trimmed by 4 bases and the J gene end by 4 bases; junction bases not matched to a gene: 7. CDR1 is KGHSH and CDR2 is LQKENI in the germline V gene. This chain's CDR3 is CASSLGTGSAYGYTF. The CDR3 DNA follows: TGTGCCAGCTCACTTGGGACAGGGTCGGCCTATGGCTACACCTTC.

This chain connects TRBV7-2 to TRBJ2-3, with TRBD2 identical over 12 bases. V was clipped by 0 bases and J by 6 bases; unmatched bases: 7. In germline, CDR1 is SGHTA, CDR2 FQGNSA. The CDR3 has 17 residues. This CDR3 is CASSLAYLAGGSDTQYF. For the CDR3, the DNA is TGTGCCAGCAGCTTAGCGTACCTAGCGGGGGGGTCGGATACGCAGTATTTT. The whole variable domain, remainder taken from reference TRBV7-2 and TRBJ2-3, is GAGVSQSPSNKVTEKGKDVELRCDPISGHTALYWYRQSLGQGLEFLIYFQGNSAPDKSGLPSDRFSAERTGGSVSTLTIQRTQQEDSAVYLCASSLAYLAGGSDTQYFGPGTRLTVL.